Listed below are T cell receptor beta chains from one sample, sequenced in a study of blood T cells in healthy people across ages. TCRdb used MiXCR to reprocess the 5' RACE reads, holding one entry per CDR3 protein. The table lists fewer than 1,000,000 distinct CDR3 sequences, roughly 46% of them singletons. Sequenced sample: blood. The source of these receptors is an elderly man in good health. Each CDR3 is given with its conserved first and last residue. Not all rows give a size; the values are once, few, many and, for expanded clones, a class.

v_call	clone_size	cdr3_aa
TRBV5-1	few	CASSPGAQRTPTDTQYF
TRBV27	few	CASGEDRGETQYF
TRBV6-1	few	CASSGHRADRGLTEAFF
TRBV7-7	many	CASSSTGGEQYF
TRBV12-3/TRBV12-4	.	CASSTYNTGELFF
TRBV18	.	CASSPRFGSGNEQFF
TRBV27	.	CASRRIGDYGYTF
TRBV28	few	CASSPTGDNQPQHF
TRBV21-1	once	CADSEGRGGHREQYF
TRBV27	.	CASSIEGVYNEQFF
TRBV28	.	CAGSPLQGAQETQYF
TRBV20-1	.	CSANPEDQETQYF
TRBV27	few	CASSSFGETQYF
TRBV12-3/TRBV12-4	many	CASSLGVSGANVLTF